The 27 T cell receptor beta chains below were found in one sample sequenced in a study of cytomegalovirus exposure and HLA in healthy donors. Vbeta (60) and Jbeta (13) primers were used in the PCR. The repertoire was sequenced with immunoSEQ multiplex PCR; TCRdb's copy has only in-frame clones and lacks some. The sample records 100,000 or so clones, roughly 80% being singletons. Source material: PBMCs. The receptors derive from a male donor in good health and CMV-seropositive.

This chain joins TRBV6-1 and TRBJ2-1; D remains ambiguous. V lost 6 bases, J lost 5 bases, and 11 bases lay in between. Per germline, CDR1 MNHNS and CDR2 SASEGT. The CDR3 runs 13 residues. The CDR3 is CASSLGLHNEQFF. Written as DNA, the CDR3 is TGTGCCAGCAGCCTGGGCCTACACAATGAGCAGTTCTTC.

This clone was picked up one time. The chain is built from TRBV5-1 and TRBJ2-5; TRBD2 matches at 12 bases. This CDR3 is built from 15 residues. J gave up 2 bases and V 5 bases, and 4 bases lay outside the gene matches. From germline, CDR1 is SGHRS and CDR2 YFSETQ. CDR3: CASRLAGGPQETQYF. CDR3 in DNA: TGCGCCAGCAGGCTAGCGGGGGGGCCTCAAGAGACCCAGTACTTC.

The rearrangement joins TRBV18 to TRBJ1-1, with D possibly being TRBD1 (6 bases). CDR1 is KGHSH, CDR2 LQKENI, per germline. CDR3 size: 14 residues. Trimming took off 6 bases at V and 1 base at J, with 12 bases between the two ends. Here the CDR3 DNA reads TGTGCCAGCTCTCAACAACAGGGGAACACTGAAGCTTTCTTT. This translates into CASSQQQGNTEAFF.

This clone was detected a few times. One end of the junction fails to match germline, which may point to a read error. The chain's CDR3 is CASSFGGMNTEAFF. The CDR3 region has the DNA TGTGCCAGCAGCTTTGGGGGGATGAACACTGAAGCTTTCTTT. The rearrangement uses TRBV5-1 and TRBJ1-1; D is possibly TRBD1 (5 bases). Germline CDR1 is SGHRS and CDR2 is YFSETQ. The CDR3 consists of 14 residues.

The rearrangement links TRBV5-1 to TRBJ1-1; 7 bases are shared with TRBD1. The CDR3 contains 14 residues. Germline assignment: CDR1 SGHRS and CDR2 YFSETQ. The V segment lost 4 bases and the J segment 1 base; nucleotides outside the gene matches: 4. The CDR3, as DNA: TGCGCCAGCAGCCTCGGGACAGAGAACACTGAAGCTTTCTTT. Its protein is CASSLGTENTEAFF.

The genes are TRBV7-9 and TRBJ1-2; the D gene is possibly TRBD1 (5 bases). CDR1 and CDR2 from the germline V gene are SEHNR and FQNEAQ (reference sequence). Trimming stripped 5 bases from V and 3 bases from J, with 16 bases between. This CDR3 is built from 15 residues. The CDR3 sequence: CASSPGTGGDYGYTF. DNA of the CDR3: TGTGCCAGCAGCCCGGGGACCGGGGGTGACTATGGCTACACCTTC. Full variable domain (outside the CDR3, taken from reference TRBV7-9 and TRBJ1-2): DTGVSQNPRHKITKRGQNVTFRCDPISEHNRLYWYRQTLGQGPEFLTYFQNEAQLEKSRLLSDRFSAERPKGSFSTLEIQRTEQGDSAMYLCASSPGTGGDYGYTFGSGTRLTVV.

The chain combines TRBV19 with TRBJ1-6; D is undetermined. Looked up from germline, CDR1 is LNHDA and CDR2 is SQIVND (reference sequence). This CDR3 is built from 15 residues. V was cut by 1 base and J by 4 bases, with 8 bases left in between. CDR3 sequence: CASSIGAMYNSPLHF. The DNA for the CDR3 is TGTGCCAGTAGTATAGGGGCGATGTATAATTCACCCCTCCACTTT.

This sequence joins TRBV5-8 and TRBJ1-3, with D possibly TRBD1 on 5 matching bases. The ends were cut back, 1 base at V and 0 bases at J, with 11 bases in the middle. Looked up from germline, CDR1 is SGHTS and CDR2 is YDEGEE. The length of the CDR3 is 16 residues. The CDR3: CASSLLPGHSGNTIYF. For the CDR3, the DNA is TGTGCCAGCAGCTTGTTGCCAGGACACTCTGGAAACACCATATATTTT. The full variable domain, in which reference TRBV5-8 and TRBJ1-3 provide the parts outside the CDR3, is EAGVTQSPTHLIKTRGQQATLRCSPISGHTSVYWYQQALGLGLQFLLWYDEGEERNRGNFPPRFSGRQFPNYSSELNVNALELEDSALYLCASSLLPGHSGNTIYFGEGSWLTVV.

This clone was recorded at least ten times. The chain combines TRBV6-5 with TRBJ1-4; possible D gene TRBD1, 5 bases. V was pared by 9 bases and J by 8 bases, with 16 bases between. The CDR3 sequence is 13 residues long. Germline loops: CDR1 MNHEY, CDR2 SVGAGI. Written as DNA, the CDR3 is TGTGCCAGAAGACCAGGGATTTACGAAAAACTGTTTTTT. Amino acids: CARRPGIYEKLFF.

This clone was counted between two and nine times. The chain recombines TRBV9 with TRBJ1-2; 7 nucleotides agree with TRBD1. The CDR3 totals 17 residues. With 3 bases clipped from V and 0 bases from J, the junction kept 11 bases outside the gene matches. Per germline, CDR1 SGDLS and CDR2 YYNGEE. CDR3 sequence: CASSGEGGQKPNYGYTF. The CDR3 region has the DNA TGTGCCAGCAGCGGGGAAGGGGGACAGAAGCCTAACTATGGCTACACCTTC.

V usage is TRBV5-6 and J usage is TRBJ2-5, with a weak D call TRBD1 (6 bases). Germline lookup yields CDR1 SGHDT and CDR2 YYEEEE. This CDR3 contains 16 residues. The V end was cut by 6 bases, the J end by 1 base, with 19 bases between. In DNA form, the CDR3 reads TGTGCCAGCACTCAGGTGGGGGCACGGCCCCAAGAGACCCAGTACTTC. Translating gives CASTQVGARPQETQYF.

The rearrangement links TRBV2 to TRBJ1-1; D may be TRBD1 (5 bases). Trimming stripped 4 bases from V and 1 base from J, with 16 bases between. The CDR3 runs to 16 residues. Germline V lookup: CDR1 SNHLY, CDR2 FYNNEI. CDR3 residues: CASSAGAYRKNTEAFF. The CDR3 bases are TGTGCCAGCAGTGCGGGAGCCTACAGGAAGAACACTGAAGCTTTCTTT.

The chain links TRBV28 to TRBJ1-5; 9 positions agree with TRBD1. This CDR3 contains 16 residues. CDR1 and CDR2 from the germline V gene are MDHEN and SYDVKM. V was pared by 8 bases and J by 0 bases, with 8 bases of the junction left unmatched. The CDR3 nucleotides read TGTGCCAGCCGAGACCCGGACAGGGGTAGCAATCAGCCCCAGCATTTT. It codes for CASRDPDRGSNQPQHF.

The chain joins TRBV6-1 to TRBJ1-2; weak D call: TRBD1 (6 bases). This CDR3 contains 20 residues. V was trimmed by 2 bases and J by 4 bases, leaving 29 bases between them. Germline CDR1 is MNHNS and CDR2 is SASEGT. The CDR3 reads CASSERGGPGLAAAGYGYTF. The CDR3 nucleotides are TGTGCCAGCAGTGAAAGGGGGGGACCGGGGCTCGCAGCGGCAGGCTATGGCTACACCTTC.

This clone has a single count. The chain combines TRBV6-6 with TRBJ2-1; D possibly corresponds to TRBD2 (5 bases). V lost 6 bases, J lost 14 bases, and 26 bases lay in between. The CDR3 runs to 15 residues. CDR1 MNHNY and CDR2 SVGAGI come from the germline V gene (reference sequence). Here the CDR3 reads CASSQPDSELVGKFF. The CDR3, as DNA: TGTGCCAGCAGCCAACCGGACTCTGAGCTTGTTGGAAAGTTCTTC.

This chain uses TRBV30 with TRBJ1-2; D is perhaps TRBD1 (5 bases). Deletions cut 2 bases from V and 4 bases from J, with 8 bases between. Looked up from germline, CDR1 is GTSNPN and CDR2 is SVGIG (reference sequence). CDR3 size: 12 residues. The CDR3 nucleotides are TGTGCCTGGAGTTCAGGGCGCTATGGCTACACCTTC. Protein sequence: CAWSSGRYGYTF.

V usage is TRBV28 and J usage is TRBJ1-2; D is possibly TRBD1 (6 bases). Trimming pared 7 bases from V and 8 bases from J, leaving 26 bases between. Germline-derived CDR1 and CDR2 are MDHEN and SYDVKM. The CDR3 length is 16 residues. The CDR3 DNA sequence: TGTGCCAGCACCAACACAGGGCAGGGAGGGGCGGGAGGCTACACCTTC. Translation gives CASTNTGQGGAGGYTF.

The chain combines TRBV5-1 with TRBJ2-7, with TRBD1 matching over 9 bases. V was pared by 4 bases and J by 2 bases, with 7 bases of the junction left unmatched. The germline V gene has CDR1 SGHRS and CDR2 YFSETQ. This CDR3 has 15 residues. The CDR3: CASSPVGTGPYEQYF. CDR3 DNA sequence: TGCGCCAGCAGCCCGGTTGGGACAGGGCCCTACGAGCAGTACTTC.

The rearrangement joins TRBV2 to TRBJ1-2; tentative D call: TRBD1 (6 bases). CDR1 and CDR2 from the germline V gene are SNHLY and FYNNEI. Deletions cut 4 bases from V and 0 bases from J, with 12 bases between. The CDR3 contains 15 residues. CDR3 region: CASSGLGAANYGYTF. CDR3 in DNA: TGTGCCAGCAGTGGTTTGGGGGCGGCTAACTATGGCTACACCTTC.

The chain recombines TRBV30 with TRBJ1-3; possible D gene TRBD1, 5 bases. Germline V gives CDR1 GTSNPN, CDR2 SVGIG (reference sequence). The CDR3 is 17 amino acids. With 2 bases removed from V and 0 bases from J, the gap between germline ends came to 17 bases. This chain's CDR3 is CAWSPGVTRPSGNTIYF. Here the CDR3 DNA reads TGTGCCTGGAGTCCGGGGGTGACACGGCCCTCTGGAAACACCATATATTTT.

The sample holds one count of this clone. The V gene is TRBV6-5, the J gene TRBJ1-2; 11 bases map to TRBD1. The CDR3 is 14 amino acids. With 6 bases clipped from V and 4 bases from J, the junction kept 4 bases outside the gene matches. CDR1 MNHEY and CDR2 SVGAGI come from the germline V gene. Here the CDR3 reads CASSGQGASYGYTF. The CDR3 coding sequence is TGTGCCAGCAGCGGACAGGGGGCAAGCTATGGCTACACCTTC.

This clone has only one observation. The gene calls are TRBV7-8 and TRBJ2-7; D is ambiguous. Per germline, CDR1 SGHVS and CDR2 FQNEAQ. V lost 2 bases and J 1 base, leaving 9 bases between the germline ends. The CDR3 runs to 14 residues. The CDR3 nucleotides read TGTGCCAGCAGCTTACCTGCAGGTTCCTACGAGCAGTACTTC. Its protein product is CASSLPAGSYEQYF.

This clone was picked up a small number of times. The chain recombines TRBV2 with TRBJ2-3, with D perhaps matching TRBD2 (6 bases). Deletions cut 4 bases from V and 1 base from J, with 9 bases between. This CDR3 contains 14 residues. Germline V gene data show CDR1 as SNHLY and CDR2 as FYNNEI. The CDR3 reads CASSAGERTDTQYF. The DNA for the CDR3 is TGTGCCAGCAGTGCGGGGGAGCGCACAGATACGCAGTATTTT.

This chain links TRBV5-5 with TRBJ1-4; 9 bases match TRBD1. Germline-derived CDR1 and CDR2 are SGHKS and YYEKEE (reference sequence). The J segment lost 6 bases and the V segment lost 1 base, leaving 7 bases of the junction unmatched. CDR3 length: 16 residues. The CDR3 bases are TGTGCCAGCAGCTTGAGGGGGACAGGGAGAGATGAAAAACTGTTTTTT. This codes for CASSLRGTGRDEKLFF. Using reference TRBV5-5 and TRBJ1-4 for the parts outside the CDR3, the full variable domain is DAGVTQSPTHLIKTRGQQVTLRCSPISGHKSVSWYQQVLGQGPQFIFQYYEKEERGRGNFPDRFSARQFPNYSSELNVNALLLGDSALYLCASSLRGTGRDEKLFFGSGTQLSVL.

The chain uses TRBV12-5 and TRBJ2-5; D is perhaps TRBD2 (7 bases). In germline, CDR1 is LGHNT, CDR2 FRNRAP. V lost 1 base and J 3 bases, leaving 18 bases between the germline ends. This CDR3 is built from 17 residues. The CDR3 sequence: CASGLGKGGEEEETQYF. Written as DNA, the CDR3 is TGTGCTAGTGGTTTGGGTAAAGGGGGGGAAGAAGAAGAGACCCAGTACTTC.

The V call is TRBV19, the J call TRBJ1-2, with unresolved D. Trimming stripped 3 bases from V and 4 bases from J, with 12 bases between. The CDR3 loop spans 14 amino acids. CDR1 is LNHDA and CDR2 is SQIVND in the germline V gene (reference sequence). CDR3 protein: CASSIKSGPYGYTF. DNA of the CDR3: TGTGCCAGTAGTATCAAGAGCGGCCCCTATGGCTACACCTTC.

V and J are TRBV29-1 and TRBJ2-3; D perhaps matches TRBD2 (6 bases). The CDR3 runs 11 residues. CDR1 is SQVTM and CDR2 is ANQGSEA in the germline V gene. V was cut by 4 bases and J by 7 bases, with 9 bases left in between. In DNA form, the CDR3 reads TGCAGCGTTGGGAGGGCTAATACGCAGTATTTT. Its protein is CSVGRANTQYF.